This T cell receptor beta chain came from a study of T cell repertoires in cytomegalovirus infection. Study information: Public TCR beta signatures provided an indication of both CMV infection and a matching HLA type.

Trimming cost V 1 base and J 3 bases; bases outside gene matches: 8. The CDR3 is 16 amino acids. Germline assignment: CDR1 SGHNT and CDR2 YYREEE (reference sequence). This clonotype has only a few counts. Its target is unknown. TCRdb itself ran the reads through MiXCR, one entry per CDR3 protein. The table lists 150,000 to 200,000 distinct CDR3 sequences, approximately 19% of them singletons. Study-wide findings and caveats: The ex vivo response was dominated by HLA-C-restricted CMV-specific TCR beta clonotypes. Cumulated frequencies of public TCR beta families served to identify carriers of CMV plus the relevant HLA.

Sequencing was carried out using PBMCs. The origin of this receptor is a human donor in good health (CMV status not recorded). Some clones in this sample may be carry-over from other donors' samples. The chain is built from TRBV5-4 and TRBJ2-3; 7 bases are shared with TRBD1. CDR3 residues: CASSLTGTALTDTQYF. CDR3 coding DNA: TGTGCCAGCAGCTTGACCGGGACAGCCTTAACAGATACGCAGTATTTT.